This T cell receptor (beta chain) stems from a study of blood T cell repertoires in COVID-19. Study information: The United States, Italy and Spain were the sources of the acute and convalescent COVID-19 samples. In each case, the material was cDNA or gDNA derived from T cells, B-cell-depleted T cells, or PBMCs.

Germline loops: CDR1 SEHNR, CDR2 FQNEAQ (reference sequence). The V gene lost 5 bases and the J gene lost 2 bases, with 9 bases spanning the gap. The CDR3 covers 13 residues. Authors' analysis steps: Counts of nucleated cells, estimated from reference gene primer amplification, were obtained. The repertoire was sequenced with immunoSEQ multiplex PCR; TCRdb's copy has only in-frame clones and lacks some. Clonal size and the V and J genes are those of that table, whereas D and trimming came from the DNA. The sample lists approximately 360,000 clones; nearly 90% were seen once. Sequences were obtained from peripheral blood. V is TRBV7-9 and J is TRBJ1-1, with D unresolved. The receptor comes from a man in his late teens or twenties with active or convalescent COVID-19. This CDR3 reads CASSPTRNTEAFF. The CDR3 DNA sequence: TGTGCCAGCAGCCCTACGAGAAACACTGAAGCTTTCTTT.